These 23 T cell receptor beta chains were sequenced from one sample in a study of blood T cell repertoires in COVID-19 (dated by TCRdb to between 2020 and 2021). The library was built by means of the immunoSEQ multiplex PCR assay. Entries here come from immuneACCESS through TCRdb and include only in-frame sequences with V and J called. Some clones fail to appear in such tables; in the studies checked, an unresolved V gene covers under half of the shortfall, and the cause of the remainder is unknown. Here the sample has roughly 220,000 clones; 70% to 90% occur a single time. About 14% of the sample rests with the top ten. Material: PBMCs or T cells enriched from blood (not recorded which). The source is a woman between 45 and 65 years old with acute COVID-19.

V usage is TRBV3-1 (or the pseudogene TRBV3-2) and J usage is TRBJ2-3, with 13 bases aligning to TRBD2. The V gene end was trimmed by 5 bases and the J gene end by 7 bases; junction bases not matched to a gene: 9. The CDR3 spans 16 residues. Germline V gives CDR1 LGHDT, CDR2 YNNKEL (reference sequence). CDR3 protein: CASSKGTSGIGNTQYF. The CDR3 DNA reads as TGTGCCAGCAGCAAGGGGACTAGCGGGATTGGTAATACGCAGTATTTT.

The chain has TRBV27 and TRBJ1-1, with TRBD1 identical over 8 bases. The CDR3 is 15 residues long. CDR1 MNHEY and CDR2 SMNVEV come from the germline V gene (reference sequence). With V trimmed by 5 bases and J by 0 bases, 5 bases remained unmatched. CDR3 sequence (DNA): TGTGCCAGCAGTCAGTACAGGGGGATGAACACTGAAGCTTTCTTT. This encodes CASSQYRGMNTEAFF.

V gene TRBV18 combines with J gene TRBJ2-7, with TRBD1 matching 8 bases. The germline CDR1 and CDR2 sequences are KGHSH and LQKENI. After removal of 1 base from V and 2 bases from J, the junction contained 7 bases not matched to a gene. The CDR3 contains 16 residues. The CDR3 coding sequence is TGTGCCAGCTCACCACTCCCACAGGGGGATACCTACGAGCAGTACTTC. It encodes CASSPLPQGDTYEQYF.

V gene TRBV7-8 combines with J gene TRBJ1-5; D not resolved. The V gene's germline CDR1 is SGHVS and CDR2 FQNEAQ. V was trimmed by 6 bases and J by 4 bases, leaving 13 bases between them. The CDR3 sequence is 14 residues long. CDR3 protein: CASSLARGNQPQHF. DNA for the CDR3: TGTGCCAGCAGTCTCGCACGGGGTAATCAGCCCCAGCATTTT. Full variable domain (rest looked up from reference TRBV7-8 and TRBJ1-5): GAGVSQSPRYKVAKRGQDVALRCDPISGHVSLFWYQQALGQGPEFLTYFQNEAQLDKSGLPSDRFFAERPEGSVSTLKIQRTQQEDSAVYLCASSLARGNQPQHFGDGTRLSIL.

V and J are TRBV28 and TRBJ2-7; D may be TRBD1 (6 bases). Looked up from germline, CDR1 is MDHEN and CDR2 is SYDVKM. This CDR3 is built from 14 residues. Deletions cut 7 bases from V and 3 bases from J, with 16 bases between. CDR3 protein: CASTPRGGGYEQYF. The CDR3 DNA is TGTGCCAGCACCCCCCGTGGGGGCGGCTACGAGCAGTACTTC.

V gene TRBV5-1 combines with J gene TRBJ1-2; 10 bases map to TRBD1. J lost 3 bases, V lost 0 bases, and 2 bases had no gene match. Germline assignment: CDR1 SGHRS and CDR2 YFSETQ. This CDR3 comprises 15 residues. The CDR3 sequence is CASSLGGTGDYGYTF. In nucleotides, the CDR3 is TGCGCCAGCAGCTTGGGAGGGACAGGGGACTATGGCTACACCTTC.

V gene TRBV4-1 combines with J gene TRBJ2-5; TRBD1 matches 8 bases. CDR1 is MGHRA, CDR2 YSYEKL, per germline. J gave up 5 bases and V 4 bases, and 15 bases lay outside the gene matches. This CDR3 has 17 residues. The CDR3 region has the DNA TGCGCCAGCAGCCCAGGGATCAGAAGCCGGGACAGGGAGACCCAGTACTTC. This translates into CASSPGIRSRDRETQYF.

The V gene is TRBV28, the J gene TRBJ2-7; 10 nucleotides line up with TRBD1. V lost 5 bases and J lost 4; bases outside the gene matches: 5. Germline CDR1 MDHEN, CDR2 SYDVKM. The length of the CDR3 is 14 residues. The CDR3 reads CASSAGDRGYEQYF. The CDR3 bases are TGTGCCAGCAGTGCCGGGGACAGGGGATACGAGCAGTACTTC.

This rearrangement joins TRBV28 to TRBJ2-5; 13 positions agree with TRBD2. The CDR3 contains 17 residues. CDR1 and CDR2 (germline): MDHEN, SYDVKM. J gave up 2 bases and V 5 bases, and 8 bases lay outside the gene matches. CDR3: CASSDRGTSGTQETQYF. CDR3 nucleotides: TGTGCCAGCAGTGACAGGGGGACTAGCGGGACACAAGAGACCCAGTACTTC.

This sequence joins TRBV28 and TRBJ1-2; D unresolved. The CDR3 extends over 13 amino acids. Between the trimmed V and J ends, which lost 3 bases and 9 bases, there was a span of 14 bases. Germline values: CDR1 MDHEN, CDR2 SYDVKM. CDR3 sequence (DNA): TGTGCCAGCAGTTTGGAGGGTTCTTTGAGCTACACCTTC. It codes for CASSLEGSLSYTF.

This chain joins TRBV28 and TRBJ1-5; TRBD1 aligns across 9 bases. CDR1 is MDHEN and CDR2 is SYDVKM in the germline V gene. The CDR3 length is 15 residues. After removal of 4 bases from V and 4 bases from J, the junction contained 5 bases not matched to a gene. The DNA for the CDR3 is TGTGCCAGCAGTTCTCTCGACAGGGGGAATCAGCCCCAGCATTTT. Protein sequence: CASSSLDRGNQPQHF. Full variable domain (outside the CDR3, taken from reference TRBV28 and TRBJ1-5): DVKVTQSSRYLVKRTGEKVFLECVQDMDHENMFWYRQDPGLGLRLIYFSYDVKMKEKGDIPEGYSVSREKKERFSLILESASTNQTSMYLCASSSLDRGNQPQHFGDGTRLSIL.

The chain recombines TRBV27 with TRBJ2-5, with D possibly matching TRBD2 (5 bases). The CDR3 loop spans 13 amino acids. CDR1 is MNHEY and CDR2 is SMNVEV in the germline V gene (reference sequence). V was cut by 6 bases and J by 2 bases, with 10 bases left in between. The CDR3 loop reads CASSRREQETQYF. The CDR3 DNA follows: TGTGCCAGCAGCCGACGGGAACAAGAGACCCAGTACTTC.

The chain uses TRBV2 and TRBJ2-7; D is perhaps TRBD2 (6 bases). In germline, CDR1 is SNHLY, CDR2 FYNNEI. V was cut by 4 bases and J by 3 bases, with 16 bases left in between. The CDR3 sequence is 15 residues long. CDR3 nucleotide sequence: TGTGCCAGCAGTGCCAGGTACGGGGGAATCTACGAGCAGTACTTC. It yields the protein CASSARYGGIYEQYF.

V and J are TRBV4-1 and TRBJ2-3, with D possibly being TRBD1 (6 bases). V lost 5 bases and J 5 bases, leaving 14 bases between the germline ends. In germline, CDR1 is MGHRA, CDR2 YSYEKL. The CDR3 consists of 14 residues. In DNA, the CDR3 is TGCGCCAGCAGCTCTCGGGGCAGGGGAGATACGCAGTATTTT. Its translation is CASSSRGRGDTQYF.

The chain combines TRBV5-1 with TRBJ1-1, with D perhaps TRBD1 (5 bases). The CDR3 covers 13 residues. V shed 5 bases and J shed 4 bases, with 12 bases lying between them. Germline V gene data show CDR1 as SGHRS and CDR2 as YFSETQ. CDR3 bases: TGCGCCAGCAGGACCTCAGGGTCCACTGAAGCTTTCTTT. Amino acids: CASRTSGSTEAFF.

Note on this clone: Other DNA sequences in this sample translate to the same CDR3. The CDR3 coding sequence is TGTGCCTGGAGTAGGGGCACTGAAGCTTTCTTT. This sequence encodes CAWSRGTEAFF. The chain combines TRBV30 with TRBJ1-1, with a weak D call TRBD1 (5 bases). This CDR3 region has 11 residues. Germline V lookup: CDR1 GTSNPN, CDR2 SVGIG (reference sequence). The V and J ends lost 2 bases and 4 bases respectively, with 5 bases between them.

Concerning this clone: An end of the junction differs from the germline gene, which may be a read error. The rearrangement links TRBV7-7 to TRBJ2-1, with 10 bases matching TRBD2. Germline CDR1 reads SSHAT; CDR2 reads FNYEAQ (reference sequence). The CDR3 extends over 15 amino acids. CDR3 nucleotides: TGTGCTAGCAGCCCGACTAGCGGGTACTACAATGAGCAGTTCTTC. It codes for CASSPTSGYYNEQFF.

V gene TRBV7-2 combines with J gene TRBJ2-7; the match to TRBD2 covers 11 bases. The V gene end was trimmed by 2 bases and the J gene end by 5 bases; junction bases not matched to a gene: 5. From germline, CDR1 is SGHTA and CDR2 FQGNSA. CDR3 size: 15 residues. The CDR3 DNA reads TGTGCCAGCAGCTTATCTAGCGGGAGGTACCACGAGCAGTACTTC. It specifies CASSLSSGRYHEQYF. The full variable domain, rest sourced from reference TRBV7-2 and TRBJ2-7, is GAGVSQSPSNKVTEKGKDVELRCDPISGHTALYWYRQSLGQGLEFLIYFQGNSAPDKSGLPSDRFSAERTGGSVSTLTIQRTQQEDSAVYLCASSLSSGRYHEQYFGPGTRLTVT.

The CDR3 coding sequence is TGCAGTGCTAGTGGGCTAGCGGGAGGGATATCCTACGAGCAGTACTTC. Its protein is CSASGLAGGISYEQYF. V is TRBV20-1 and J is TRBJ2-7; 12 bases are shared with TRBD2. CDR3 length equals 16 residues. V shed 3 bases, J shed 1 base, and the junction held 7 bases outside the gene matches. Per the germline V gene, CDR1 is DFQATT and CDR2 is SNEGSKA (reference sequence).

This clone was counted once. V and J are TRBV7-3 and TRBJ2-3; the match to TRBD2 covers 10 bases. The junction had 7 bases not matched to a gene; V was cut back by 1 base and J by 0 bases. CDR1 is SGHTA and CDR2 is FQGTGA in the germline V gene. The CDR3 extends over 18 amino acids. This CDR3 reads CASSLRGSGRTSTDTQYF. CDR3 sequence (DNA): TGTGCCAGCAGCTTAAGGGGTAGCGGGAGGACTAGCACAGATACGCAGTATTTT.

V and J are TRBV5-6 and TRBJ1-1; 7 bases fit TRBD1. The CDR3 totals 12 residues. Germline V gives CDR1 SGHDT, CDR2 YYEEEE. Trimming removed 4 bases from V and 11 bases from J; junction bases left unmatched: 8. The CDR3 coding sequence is TGTGCCAGCAGCCTTGGTACAGGGGATGCTTTCTTT. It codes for CASSLGTGDAFF.

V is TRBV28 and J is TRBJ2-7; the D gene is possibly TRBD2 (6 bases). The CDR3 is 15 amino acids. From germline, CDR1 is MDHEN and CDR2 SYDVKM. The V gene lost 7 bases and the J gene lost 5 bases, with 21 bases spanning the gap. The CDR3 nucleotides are TGTGCCAGCAACTCCATGATGATGAGGACTAACGAGCAGTACTTC. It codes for CASNSMMMRTNEQYF.

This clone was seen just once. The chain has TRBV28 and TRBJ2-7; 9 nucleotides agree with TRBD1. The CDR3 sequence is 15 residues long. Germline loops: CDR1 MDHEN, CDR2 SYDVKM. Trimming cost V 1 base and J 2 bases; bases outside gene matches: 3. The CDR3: CASSLYGQGTYEQYF. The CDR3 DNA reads TGTGCCAGCAGTTTATACGGACAGGGGACCTACGAGCAGTACTTC.